One and the same sample provided the 13 T cell receptor beta chains below, sequenced in a study of prognosis after radiotherapy for stage I lung cancer. Multiplex PCR, run in two rounds, amplified TCR beta CDR3 from genomic DNA. Gene-specific TRBV and TRBJ primers were used in PCR round one. TCRdb redid the calling of the multiplex PCR reads with MiXCR, one entry per CDR3 protein. The table shows some 60,000 distinct CDR3 sequences, with 26% occurring only once. The sequences come from PBMCs, collected before or after stereotactic body radiation therapy (not recorded which). The origin of the receptors is a donor at least 50 years old with non-small cell lung cancer.

By share, this clonotype ranks as medium-sized. This chain joins TRBV6-1 and TRBJ2-3, with 9 bases matching TRBD1. This CDR3 has 12 residues. Germline CDR1 reads MNHNS; CDR2 reads SASEGT. V lost 8 bases to trimming and J lost 9 bases; unmatched junction nucleotides: 6. The CDR3 loop is CASYWGQGTQYF. CDR3 DNA: TGTGCCAGCTACTGGGGACAGGGAACGCAGTATTTT.

This clonotype was observed many times. V gene TRBV5-6 combines with J gene TRBJ1-2; TRBD1 might be the D (5 bases). The CDR3 runs to 14 residues. Germline V gene sequence: CDR1 SGHDT, CDR2 YYEEEE. Trimming left V 6 bases short and J 3 bases short, with 15 bases between. CDR3 in DNA: TGTGCCAGCACCCGATGGGAGACAGACTATGGCTACACCTTC. Amino acid sequence: CASTRWETDYGYTF.

This clonotype appeared many times. The chain is built from TRBV13 and TRBJ1-4, with D possibly TRBD1 on 5 matching bases. The germline V gene encodes CDR1 PRHDT and CDR2 FYEKMQ (reference sequence). V was clipped by 5 bases and J by 7 bases, with 14 bases between them. The CDR3 sequence is 14 residues long. In nucleotides, the CDR3 is TGTGCCAGCAGCCAGCCCAGGGAGAGTGAAAAACTGTTTTTT. The encoded protein is CASSQPRESEKLFF.

Remarks on this clonotype: This may be a read error: a much more frequent sequence differs by one nucleotide. The chain combines TRBV30 with TRBJ2-6; possible D gene TRBD1, 5 bases. Germline V lookup: CDR1 GTSNPN, CDR2 SVGIG (reference sequence). CDR3 length: 15 amino acids. Trimming removed 0 bases at V and 5 bases at J, with 11 bases between. The CDR3 DNA reads as TGTGCCTGGAGTGTAAGCAGGGCTAGGGCCAACGTCCTGACTTTC. This encodes CAWSVSRARANVLTF. Filled out from reference TRBV30 and TRBJ2-6, the complete variable domain reads SQTIHQWPATLVQPVGSPLSLECTVEGTSNPNLYWYRQAAGRGLQLLFYSVGIGQISSEVPQNLSASRPQDRQFILSSKKLLLSDSGFYLCAWSVSRARANVLTFGAGSRLTVL.

By its share, this clonotype is medium-sized (0.01 to 0.1%). The rearrangement uses TRBV27 and TRBJ2-1, with D possibly being TRBD2 (5 bases). V lost 3 bases, J lost 8 bases, and 20 bases lay in between. Germline V gene sequence: CDR1 MNHEY, CDR2 SMNVEV (reference sequence). The length of the CDR3 is 16 residues. The CDR3: CASSFTSGELNDEQFF. In DNA, the CDR3 is TGTGCCAGCAGTTTCACTAGTGGGGAGCTAAACGATGAGCAGTTCTTC.

This clonotype was found many times. The chain uses TRBV5-1 and TRBJ2-1; 9 bases are a match to TRBD2. This CDR3 has 13 residues. Trimming cost V 8 bases and J 7 bases; bases outside gene matches: 7. Looked up from germline, CDR1 is SGHRS and CDR2 is YFSETQ. CDR3 nucleotide sequence: TGCGCCAGAGCAAGGACTAGCGAGAATGAGCAGTTCTTC. Protein product: CARARTSENEQFF.

This clonotype was detected many times. The genes are TRBV5-1 and TRBJ2-2; 9 bases line up with TRBD1. The CDR3 is made up of 16 amino acids. Germline lookup yields CDR1 SGHRS and CDR2 YFSETQ. V shed 3 bases and J 3 bases; nucleotides not matched to a gene: 6. CDR3 DNA: TGCGCCAGCAGCTGGACAGGGGACAGAGACACCGGGGAGCTGTTTTTT. Translated, it gives CASSWTGDRDTGELFF.

This clonotype has ten or more counts. V is TRBV7-3 and J is TRBJ2-1; TRBD1 or TRBD2 may be the D gene (5 bases each). Trimming left V 4 bases short and J 5 bases short, with 9 bases between. CDR3 size: 13 residues. Per the germline V gene, CDR1 is SGHTA and CDR2 is FQGTGA. Here the CDR3 reads CASSSGAHNEQFF. The DNA of the CDR3 is TGTGCCAGCAGCTCCGGGGCCCACAATGAGCAGTTCTTC.

Of note for this clonotype: A junction boundary mismatches the germline segment, possibly from a read error. CDR3 protein: CASSQGHEGLYGYTF. DNA for the CDR3: TGCGCCAGTAGCCAAGGGCACGAGGGACTCTATGGCTACACCTTC. V and J are TRBV4-3 and TRBJ1-2; D perhaps matches TRBD1 (5 bases). Germline CDR1 is LGHNA and CDR2 is YSLEER. CDR3 length: 15 amino acids.

This clonotype was recorded at least ten times. This chain connects TRBV19 to TRBJ1-1; TRBD1 might be the D (5 bases). Per the germline V gene, CDR1 is LNHDA and CDR2 is SQIVND (reference sequence). V was trimmed by 1 base and J by 0 bases, leaving 12 bases between them. This CDR3 contains 16 residues. This CDR3 is CASSIVNRRMNTEAFF. The CDR3 DNA is TGTGCCAGTAGTATAGTAAACAGGCGGATGAACACTGAAGCTTTCTTT.

With respect to this clonotype: A much bigger clone sits one base away, suggesting this may be a read error. The rearrangement uses TRBV18 and TRBJ2-3, with TRBD2 identical over 9 bases. J was trimmed by 0 bases and V by 2 bases; bases with no gene match: 12. Germline lookup yields CDR1 KGHSH and CDR2 LQKENI. The CDR3 covers 19 residues. The chain's CDR3 is CASSPITAGGTSSTDTQYF. The CDR3, as DNA: TGTGCCAGCTCACCAATCACAGCGGGGGGAACCTCTAGCACAGATACGCAGTATTTT.

The table lists this clonotype with many counts. V and J are TRBV20-1 and TRBJ1-2; 7 bases map to TRBD1. The germline V gene encodes CDR1 DFQATT and CDR2 SNEGSKA (reference sequence). V lost 2 bases to trimming and J lost 5 bases; unmatched junction nucleotides: 8. The CDR3 covers 14 residues. CDR3 region: CSARPQGLAYGYTF. DNA of the CDR3: TGCAGTGCTAGACCACAGGGGCTAGCTTATGGCTACACCTTC.

V gene TRBV6-1 combines with J gene TRBJ2-7, with D uncertain. This CDR3 is 13 amino acids long. In germline, CDR1 is MNHNS, CDR2 SASEGT. V lost 6 bases, J lost 5 bases, and 14 bases lay in between. The CDR3 DNA sequence: TGTGCCAGCAGGTCATTGGGCATCGACGAGCAGTACTTC. As protein: CASRSLGIDEQYF.